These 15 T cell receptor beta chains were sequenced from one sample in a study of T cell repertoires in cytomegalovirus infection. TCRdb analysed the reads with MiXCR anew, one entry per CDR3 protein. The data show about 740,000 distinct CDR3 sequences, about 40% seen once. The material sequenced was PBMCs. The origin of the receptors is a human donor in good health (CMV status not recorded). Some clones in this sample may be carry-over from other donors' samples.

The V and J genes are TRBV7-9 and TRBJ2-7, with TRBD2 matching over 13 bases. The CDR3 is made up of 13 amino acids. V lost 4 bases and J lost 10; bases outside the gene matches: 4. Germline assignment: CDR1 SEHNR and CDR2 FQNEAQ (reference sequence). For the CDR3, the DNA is TGTGCCAGCAGCTCGGGACTAGCGGGAACTCAGTACTTC. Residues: CASSSGLAGTQYF.

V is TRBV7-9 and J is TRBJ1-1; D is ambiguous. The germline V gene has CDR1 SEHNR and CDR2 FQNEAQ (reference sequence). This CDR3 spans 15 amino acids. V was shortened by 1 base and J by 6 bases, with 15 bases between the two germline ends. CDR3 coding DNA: TGTGCCAGCAGCTTAGGTTTGGCAGGAACATCTGAAGCTTTCTTT. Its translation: CASSLGLAGTSEAFF.

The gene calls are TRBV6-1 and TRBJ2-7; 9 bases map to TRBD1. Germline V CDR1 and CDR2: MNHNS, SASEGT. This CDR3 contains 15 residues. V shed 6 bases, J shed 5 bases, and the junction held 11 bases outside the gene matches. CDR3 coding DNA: TGTGCCAGCAGCCACACCGGGACAGGGACCAACGAGCAGTACTTC. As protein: CASSHTGTGTNEQYF.

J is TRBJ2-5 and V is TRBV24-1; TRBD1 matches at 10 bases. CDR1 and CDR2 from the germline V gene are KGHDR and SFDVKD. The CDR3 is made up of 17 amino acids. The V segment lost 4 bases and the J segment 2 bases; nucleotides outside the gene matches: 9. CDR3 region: CATSDRRRTGGQETQYF. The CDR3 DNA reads TGTGCCACCAGTGACCGGCGTAGGACAGGGGGGCAAGAGACCCAGTACTTC.

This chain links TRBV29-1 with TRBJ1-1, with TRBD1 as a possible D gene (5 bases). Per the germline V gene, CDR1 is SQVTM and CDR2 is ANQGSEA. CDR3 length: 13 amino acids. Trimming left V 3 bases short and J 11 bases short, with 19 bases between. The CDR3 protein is CSVDGGTQPKAFF. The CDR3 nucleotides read TGCAGCGTTGATGGCGGGACGCAGCCAAAGGCTTTCTTT.

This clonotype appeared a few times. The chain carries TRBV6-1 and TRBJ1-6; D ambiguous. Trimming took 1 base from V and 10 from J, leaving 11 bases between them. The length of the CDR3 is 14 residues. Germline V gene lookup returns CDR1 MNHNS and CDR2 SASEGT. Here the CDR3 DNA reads TGTGCCAGCAGTGAAGGACCCTATGGGTCACCCCTCCACTTT. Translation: CASSEGPYGSPLHF.

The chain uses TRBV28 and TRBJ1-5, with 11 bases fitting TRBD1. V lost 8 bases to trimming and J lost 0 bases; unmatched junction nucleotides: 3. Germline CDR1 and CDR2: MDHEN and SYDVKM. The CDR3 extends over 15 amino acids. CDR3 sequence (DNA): TGTGCCAGCCGGACAGGGGGCGTTAGCAATCAGCCCCAGCATTTT. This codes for CASRTGGVSNQPQHF.

Written as DNA, the CDR3 is TGTGCCAGCAGCTTGCGGAGCGACCTCCAAGAGACCCAGTACTTC. This gives the protein CASSLRSDLQETQYF. The rearrangement links TRBV5-5 to TRBJ2-5; D ambiguous. Trimming cost V 1 base and J 1 base, with 11 bases left between them. This CDR3 spans 15 amino acids. Germline loops: CDR1 SGHKS, CDR2 YYEKEE (reference sequence).

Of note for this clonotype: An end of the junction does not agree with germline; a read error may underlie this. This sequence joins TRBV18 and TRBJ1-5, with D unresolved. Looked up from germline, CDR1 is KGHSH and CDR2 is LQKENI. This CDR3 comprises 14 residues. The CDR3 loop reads CASSPTSENQRQHF. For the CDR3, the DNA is TGTGCCAGCTCACCGACATCGGAAAATCAGCGCCAGCATTTT.

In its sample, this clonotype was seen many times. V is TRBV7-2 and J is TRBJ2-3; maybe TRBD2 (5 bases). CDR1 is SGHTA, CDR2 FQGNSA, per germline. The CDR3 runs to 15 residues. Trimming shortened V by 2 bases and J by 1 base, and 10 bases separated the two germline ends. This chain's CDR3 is CASSLSGGRTDTQYF. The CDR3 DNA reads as TGTGCCAGCAGCTTAAGTGGCGGGCGCACAGATACGCAGTATTTT.

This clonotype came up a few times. The CDR3 reads CASSYSSRGGEKLFF. The CDR3 DNA follows: TGTGCCAGCAGTTACTCGTCAAGGGGAGGTGAAAAACTGTTTTTT. The chain couples TRBV6-5 to TRBJ1-4, with D perhaps matching TRBD1 (5 bases). This CDR3 spans 15 amino acids. Between the trimmed V and J ends, which lost 0 bases and 7 bases, there was a span of 12 bases. Germline V lookup: CDR1 MNHEY, CDR2 SVGAGI.

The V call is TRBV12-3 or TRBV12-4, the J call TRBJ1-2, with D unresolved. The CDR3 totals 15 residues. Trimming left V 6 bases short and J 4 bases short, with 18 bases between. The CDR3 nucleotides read TGTGCCAGCAGCTACCCGTACAGTAGAAGCTATGGCTACACCTTC. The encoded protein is CASSYPYSRSYGYTF.

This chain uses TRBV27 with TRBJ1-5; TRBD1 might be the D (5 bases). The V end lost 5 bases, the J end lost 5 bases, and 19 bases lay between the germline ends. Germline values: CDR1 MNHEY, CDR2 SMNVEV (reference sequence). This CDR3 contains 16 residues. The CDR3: CASSPPPGEGDQPQHF. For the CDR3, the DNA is TGTGCCAGCAGTCCACCGCCGGGGGAAGGGGATCAGCCCCAGCATTTT.

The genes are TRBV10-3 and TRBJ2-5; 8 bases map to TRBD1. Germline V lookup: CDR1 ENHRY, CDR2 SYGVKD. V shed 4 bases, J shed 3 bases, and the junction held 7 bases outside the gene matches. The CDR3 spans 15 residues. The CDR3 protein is CAISGRTGNEETQYF. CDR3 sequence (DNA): TGTGCCATCAGTGGACGGACAGGGAATGAAGAGACCCAGTACTTC.

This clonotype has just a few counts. CDR3 region: CASTPRGYSNQPQHF. The CDR3 coding sequence is TGTGCCAGCACCCCCAGGGGGTATAGCAATCAGCCCCAGCATTTT. The J gene is TRBJ1-5, the V gene TRBV27; 7 bases align to TRBD1. The CDR3 spans 15 residues. Germline loops: CDR1 MNHEY, CDR2 SMNVEV (reference sequence). J was trimmed by 0 bases and V by 7 bases; bases with no gene match: 6.